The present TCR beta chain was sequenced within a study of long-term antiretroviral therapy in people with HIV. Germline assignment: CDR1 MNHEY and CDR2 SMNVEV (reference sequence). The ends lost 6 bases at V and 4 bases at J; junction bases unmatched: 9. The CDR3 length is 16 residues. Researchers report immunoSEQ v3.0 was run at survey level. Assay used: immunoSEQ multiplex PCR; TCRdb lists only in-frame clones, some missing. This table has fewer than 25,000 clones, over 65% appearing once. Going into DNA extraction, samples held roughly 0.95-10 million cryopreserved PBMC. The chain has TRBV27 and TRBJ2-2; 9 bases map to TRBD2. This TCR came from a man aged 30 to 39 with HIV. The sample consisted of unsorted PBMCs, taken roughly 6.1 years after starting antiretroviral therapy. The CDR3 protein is CASSPRWRGGTGELFF. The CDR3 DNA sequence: TGTGCCAGCAGCCCCCGTTGGCGGGGGGGCACCGGGGAGCTGTTTTTT.